These 8 T cell receptor beta chains came from one sample sequenced in a study of shared clonotypes between healthy human individuals. The protocol was immunoSEQ multiplex PCR, while the TCRdb copy is restricted to in-frame clones and leaves out a portion. Of 500,000 to 650,000 clones in the sample, roughly four fifths were seen once. The sequencing sample was made of PBMCs. The receptors derive from a middle-aged woman in good health. Some clones in this sample may be carry-over from other donors' samples.

The chain couples TRBV27 to TRBJ2-1; 13 nucleotides agree with TRBD2. With V trimmed by 7 bases and J by 1 base, 10 bases remained unmatched. CDR1 and CDR2 from the germline V gene are MNHEY and SMNVEV (reference sequence). This CDR3 spans 18 amino acids. The CDR3 region is CASTRTSGRFESYNEQFF. The CDR3 DNA reads TGTGCCAGCACCCGGACTAGCGGGAGATTTGAGTCCTACAATGAGCAGTTCTTC.

The V call is TRBV7-9, the J call TRBJ2-5, with 7 nucleotides matching TRBD2. V lost 1 base and J lost 5; bases outside the gene matches: 7. The CDR3 runs to 15 residues. Germline CDR1 is SEHNR and CDR2 is FQNEAQ (reference sequence). The CDR3 nucleotides read TGTGCCAGCAGCTTAGGGCAGGGAGGGCAGGAGACCCAGTACTTC. It codes for CASSLGQGGQETQYF.

The CDR3: CASTRTGLYPLHF. The DNA of the CDR3 is TGTGCCAGCACCAGGACAGGCCTTTACCCCCTCCACTTT. The V call is TRBV6-5, the J call TRBJ1-6; 7 nucleotides agree with TRBD1. Germline CDR1 MNHEY, CDR2 SVGAGI. V lost 7 bases and J lost 13; bases outside the gene matches: 10. The CDR3 sequence is 13 residues long.

This clone was counted a single time. This chain joins TRBV28 and TRBJ1-5; 8 bases map to TRBD1. V shed 7 bases and J 0 bases; nucleotides not matched to a gene: 8. Germline CDR1 is MDHEN and CDR2 is SYDVKM. The CDR3 is 16 residues long. CDR3 in amino acids: CASKEDRVYSNQPQHF. CDR3 DNA: TGTGCCAGCAAAGAGGACAGGGTTTATAGCAATCAGCCCCAGCATTTT.

This clone appeared once. The chain recombines TRBV19 with TRBJ1-1; D call uncertain. CDR1 is LNHDA, CDR2 SQIVND, per germline (reference sequence). The CDR3 runs to 12 residues. Trimming took 10 bases from V and 5 from J, leaving 14 bases between them. CDR3 protein: CATGRSWTEAFF. The CDR3 DNA reads as TGTGCCACCGGTAGGAGTTGGACTGAAGCTTTCTTT.

Only a few counts were recorded for this clone. The chain carries TRBV10-3 and TRBJ2-5; 15 nucleotides match TRBD2. From germline, CDR1 is ENHRY and CDR2 SYGVKD. The CDR3 spans 17 residues. The J segment lost 3 bases and the V segment lost 3 bases, leaving 5 bases of the junction unmatched. CDR3 sequence reads: CAISDGLAGGGKETQYF. DNA of the CDR3: TGTGCCATCAGTGATGGACTAGCGGGAGGGGGAAAAGAGACCCAGTACTTC.

This rearrangement joins TRBV5-4 to TRBJ1-2; D might be TRBD1 (5 bases). Per the germline V gene, CDR1 is SGHNT and CDR2 is YYREEE (reference sequence). V lost 2 bases and J lost 5, with 16 bases in between. The CDR3 sequence is 15 residues long. CDR3 region: CASSFRDQLTYGYTF. The CDR3 nucleotides read TGTGCCAGCAGCTTTAGGGACCAATTAACATATGGCTACACCTTC.

V is TRBV7-2 and J is TRBJ2-4, with 7 bases fitting TRBD1. The J segment lost 2 bases and the V segment lost 3 bases, leaving 13 bases of the junction unmatched. The CDR3 extends over 18 amino acids. Germline V gives CDR1 SGHTA, CDR2 FQGNSA. CDR3 region: CASSLGRGLGESKNIQYF. The CDR3 DNA reads as TGTGCCAGCAGCTTGGGTAGGGGGCTGGGGGAGTCCAAAAACATTCAGTACTTC.